This TCR beta chain was identified during a study of blood T cell repertoires in COVID-19 (dated by TCRdb to about 2020). Regarding the complete study: Samples from collaborators originated in the United States, Italy and Spain and spanned both the acute and convalescent phases of COVID-19. The material from the prospective study consisted of cDNA or gDNA derived from T cells, B-cell-depleted T cells, or PBMCs. Subjects who had been exposed to COVID-19, were actively infected with it, or had recovered from it provided the deeply sampled blood TCRbeta repertoires that made up the dataset. The repertoires were made available in a free public database intended to serve as a resource for research on the immune response to SARS-CoV-2. The samples were drawn from the first 160 participants of the ongoing ImmuneRACE study and from more than 1,000 subjects provided by 6 global collaborators. Sample metadata almost always included a de-identified subject ID, COVID-19 status, age in years and sex. Where available, HLA class I and class II types were taken from metadata supplied by the sample provider and were not determined by assay-based typing. Study-level results and caveats: Clinical and demographic metadata were provided uncurated, with the amount varying by source and participant.

TCRbeta CDR3 regions were amplified from genomic DNA by means of the immunoSEQ Assay, a bias-controlled multiplex PCR. In the authors' own workflow: The number of nucleated cells in each sample was estimated by amplification of reference gene primers within the assay. Sequence reads were collapsed and filtered to measure the absolute abundance of every unique TCRbeta CDR3 rearrangement. For each sample, productive Simpson clonality was calculated as the square root of Simpson's diversity index over productive rearrangements. The source is immuneACCESS, and TCRdb retained only in-frame sequences with V and J called. Part of the clones is not carried over; for the studies checked, unresolved V genes explain less than half of this, and the remainder is unexplained. V, J and clone size are those of that table, while D and trimming were read from the DNA. Across this sample there are about 330,000 clones, with 87% seen only once. Over 4% of the sample lies in the top ten.

A word on this clone: Its specific antigen is unknown. The record has no base qualities; no much larger clone is one base away.

Participants in the prospective study were enrolled through a virtual design, were aged roughly 18 to 100 years, and lived in 24 United States geographic areas. Cohort assignment in the prospective study relied on participant-reported clinical history from a screening survey and a study questionnaire. For ImmuneRACE Cohort 3, a participant was defined as recovered based on two consecutive negative NP/OP PCR tests, clearance by a healthcare professional, or resolution of symptoms. Mobile phlebotomists in the prospective study collected whole blood, serum and a nasopharyngeal or oropharyngeal swab from every participant. Prospective study participants could optionally give additional blood draws and questionnaires over an approximately two-month period. Before DNA extraction, prospective study blood samples were shipped either frozen or at room temperature. This TCR derives from a woman aged 30 to 39 who had recovered from COVID-19. Sample: PBMCs or T cells enriched from blood (not recorded which).

The CDR3 protein: CASSVEGASGNTIYF. The DNA reads as follows: TGTGCCAGCAGCGTAGAAGGGGCGTCGGGAAACACCATATATTTT. The rearrangement joined TRBV9 to TRBJ1-3; the D gene is perhaps TRBD1, on 5 matching bases. Via the germline V gene, CDR1 is SGDLS and CDR2 YYNGEE. Measured from the cysteine to the phenylalanine, the CDR3 is 15 residues long. Only CDR3 DNA remains: 45 bases, in frame from the first base. Trimming removed 0 bases from V and 4 bases from J, leaving 11 bases between the germline ends.